This is a list of T cell receptor beta chains from one sample in a study of blood T cell repertoires in COVID-19. TCRdb's copy holds only in-frame clones and misses some; the assay was immunoSEQ multiplex PCR. This sample yields roughly 61,000 clones, of which more than 85% are seen a single time; about 2.1% belongs to the top ten. The sample taken for sequencing was peripheral blood. All receptors come from a man aged 55 to 70 with acute or convalescent COVID-19. Each CDR3 is given with its conserved first and last residue. D genes are given only for firm matches. Not every row has a clone size; where given, it reads once, few, many or a size class.

D	J	V	size	DNA	CDR3
TRBD2	TRBJ2-1	TRBV20-1	-	TGCAGTGCTAGTGAACTAGCGGGTATATACAATGAGCAGTTCTTC	CSASELAGIYNEQFF
-	TRBJ2-1	TRBV6-2/TRBV6-3	-	TGTGCCAGCAGTCGCCCGGACAAGCCCAGGGAGCAGTTCTTC	CASSRPDKPREQFF
-	TRBJ2-5	TRBV5-1	-	TGCGCCAGCAGCTTGGCCGCGGCAGGGATACAAGAGACCCAGTACTTC	CASSLAAAGIQETQYF
-	TRBJ1-5	TRBV29-1	-	TGCAGCGTGCTTGGACAGATCAATCAGCCCCAGCATTTT	CSVLGQINQPQHF
-	TRBJ2-7	TRBV7-9	-	TGTGCCAGCAGCTCGGACAGTTTAACCTACGAGCAGTACTTC	CASSSDSLTYEQYF
-	TRBJ1-2	TRBV6-5	-	TGTGCCAGCACAGGGGAGTATGGCTACACCTTC	CASTGEYGYTF
-	TRBJ1-2	TRBV19	-	TGTGCCAGTAGTAAATGGACAAGGGCCCGGGCCTATGGCTACACCTTC	CASSKWTRARAYGYTF
TRBD2	TRBJ2-2	TRBV10-3	-	TGTGCCATCATGGGGGGGGAGAACACCGGGGAGCTGTTTTTT	CAIMGGENTGELFF
TRBD1	TRBJ1-2	TRBV3-1/TRBV3-2	-	TGTGCCAGCAGCCCCCGACAGGGGACTAACTATGGCTACACCTTC	CASSPRQGTNYGYTF
-	TRBJ2-6	TRBV9	-	TGTGCCAGCAGCGTAGCCCCCCGGCAGGGCGCTGGTCGCGGGGCCAACGTCCTGACTTTC	CASSVAPRQGAGRGANVLTF
-	TRBJ2-4	TRBV5-8	-	TGTGCCAGCAGCTTGTGGACACCAACCAAAAACATTCAGTACTTC	CASSLWTPTKNIQYF
-	TRBJ1-5	TRBV28	-	TGTGCCAGCGAACAGGGCCGGTCGGGTCAGCCCCAGCATTTT	CASEQGRSGQPQHF
-	TRBJ1-4	TRBV7-2	-	TGTGCCAGCAGCTTACTGGGGAGAGGAGAAAAACTGTTTTTT	CASSLLGRGEKLFF
TRBD1	TRBJ1-4	TRBV27	once	TGTGCCAGCAGTTCGCGGACAGGGGAGTTGTGGCCAACTAATGAAAAACTGTTTTTT	CASSSRTGELWPTNEKLFF
-	TRBJ1-5	TRBV18	-	TGTGCCAGCTCACGGGCCCCGACCGAGCCCCAGCATTTT	CASSRAPTEPQHF
TRBD1	TRBJ1-5	TRBV28	-	TGTGCCAGCAGTTTTACAGGGGAAAGGGTCAATCAGCCCCAGCATTTT	CASSFTGERVNQPQHF
TRBD1	TRBJ2-2	TRBV6-4	-	TGTGCCAGCAGTGTAGGACCAGGGGGCGAGACCGGGGAGCTGTTTTTT	CASSVGPGGETGELFF
-	TRBJ1-6	TRBV11-3	-	TGTGCCAGCAGCTTCACCCCTAGGCTCGGTTCACCCCTCCACTTT	CASSFTPRLGSPLHF
-	TRBJ2-2	TRBV5-6	-	TGTGCCAGCAGCTTGGAAGAGAAAACCGGGGAGCTGTTTTTT	CASSLEEKTGELFF
-	TRBJ2-7	TRBV5-1	-	TGCGCCAGCAGCTTGGCCCTATTTCCGGGCCCTAAGAGGGTTGGGGACGAGCAGTACTTC	CASSLALFPGPKRVGDEQYF
-	TRBJ1-1	TRBV29-1	-	TGCAGCGTTGGGAGGGAAGGCACTGAAGCTTTCTTT	CSVGREGTEAFF
-	TRBJ1-1	TRBV4-2	-	TGTGCCAGCAGCCAAGCCGGGGGAGGGGCTTCCATGAACACTGAAGCTTTCTTT	CASSQAGGGASMNTEAFF
-	TRBJ2-7	TRBV11-2	-	TGTGCCAGCAGCTTAGATCGAGCTAGTAGTGGCGAGCAGTACTTC	CASSLDRASSGEQYF
TRBD1	TRBJ1-1	TRBV5-1	-	TGCGCCAGCAGCTCTCGGACAGGGGCGGACACTGAAGCTTTCTTT	CASSSRTGADTEAFF
-	TRBJ2-3	TRBV30	-	TGTGCCTGGAGTCGGGGGAGGTCGGATACGCAGTATTTT	CAWSRGRSDTQYF
-	TRBJ1-1	TRBV6-5	-	TGTGCCAGCAGTTCCCAGAAAGAAGCTTTCTTT	CASSSQKEAFF
-	TRBJ1-3	TRBV9	-	TGTGCCAGCAGCCCTCCGGCGGGGGGCGGAAGCTCTGGAAACACCATATATTTT	CASSPPAGGGSSGNTIYF
TRBD1	TRBJ1-1	TRBV7-9	once	TGTGCCAGCAGCCCAGGACAGGCGGTCAACACTGAAGCTTTCTTT	CASSPGQAVNTEAFF
TRBD1	TRBJ1-6	TRBV30	-	TGTGCCTGGAGTGCGACAGGGATTGGGGGGAATTCACCCCTCCACTTT	CAWSATGIGGNSPLHF
-	TRBJ1-6	TRBV5-5	-	TGTGCCAGCAGCCTACGGCCGGGGTTCTATAATTCACCCCTCCACTTT	CASSLRPGFYNSPLHF
-	TRBJ2-1	TRBV7-3	-	TGTGCCAGCAGCTTGGGCCAAGGCTCCTACAATGAGCAGTTCTTC	CASSLGQGSYNEQFF
TRBD2	TRBJ2-1	TRBV9	-	TGTGCCAGCAGCACCCTAGCGGGAGGGGACAATGAGCAGTTCTTC	CASSTLAGGDNEQFF
TRBD2	TRBJ2-7	TRBV19	-	TGTGCCAGTAGTCCGGGGACTAGCGGCTCCTACGAGCAGTACTTC	CASSPGTSGSYEQYF
-	TRBJ1-2	TRBV28	-	TGTGCCAGCACCCTCGCTAACTATGGCTACACCTTC	CASTLANYGYTF
-	TRBJ2-1	TRBV27	-	TGTGCCAGCAGTTTAGAGGGCAGGTTCATAGTGGGTAATGAGCAGTTCTTC	CASSLEGRFIVGNEQFF
TRBD2	TRBJ2-5	TRBV5-4	-	TGTGCCAGCAGCTTGGGAGCGGGAACGGGCCCACAAGAGACCCAGTACTTC	CASSLGAGTGPQETQYF